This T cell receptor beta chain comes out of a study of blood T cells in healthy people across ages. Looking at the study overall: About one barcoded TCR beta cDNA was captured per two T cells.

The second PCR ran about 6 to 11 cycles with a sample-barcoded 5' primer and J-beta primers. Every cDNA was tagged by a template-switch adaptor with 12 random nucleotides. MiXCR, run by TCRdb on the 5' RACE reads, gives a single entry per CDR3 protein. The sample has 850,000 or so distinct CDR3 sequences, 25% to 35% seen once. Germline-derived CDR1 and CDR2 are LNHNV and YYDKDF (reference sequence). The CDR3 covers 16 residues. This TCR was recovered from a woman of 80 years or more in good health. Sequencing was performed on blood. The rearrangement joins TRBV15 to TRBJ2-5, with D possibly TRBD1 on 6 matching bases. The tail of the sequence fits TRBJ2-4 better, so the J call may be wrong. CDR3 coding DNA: TGTGCCACCAGCAGAGATCCCGGGACACGCAGTGACATTCAGTACTTC. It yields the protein CATSRDPGTRSDIQYF.